The 31 T cell receptor beta chains listed next were all sequenced from one sample in a study of blood T cell repertoires in COVID-19. Data came from immunoSEQ multiplex PCR; TCRdb stores just in-frame clones and leaves some out. The table shows more than 100,000 clones, with about 81% occurring only once. Input material: peripheral blood. These receptors came from a woman of 80 years or more with acute or convalescent COVID-19.

The chain links TRBV5-4 to TRBJ1-6, with D perhaps TRBD1 (5 bases). CDR1 and CDR2 from the germline V gene are SGHNT and YYREEE (reference sequence). V lost 4 bases and J lost 9, with 23 bases in between. This CDR3 is built from 17 residues. CDR3 DNA: TGTGCCAGCAGCCCTCGCGGAGGGACTATGAAGAGTTCACCCCTCCACTTT. This codes for CASSPRGGTMKSSPLHF.

The chain is built from TRBV18 and TRBJ2-3, with D perhaps TRBD1 (5 bases). This CDR3 spans 17 amino acids. Per germline, CDR1 KGHSH and CDR2 LQKENI. The V gene lost 4 bases and the J gene lost 2 bases, with 19 bases spanning the gap. This chain's CDR3 is CASSLSFDSPITDTQYF. The CDR3 DNA reads as TGTGCCAGCTCACTGAGTTTTGACAGCCCTATCACAGATACGCAGTATTTT.

The rearrangement links TRBV5-6 to TRBJ2-5; D gene unclear. The CDR3 totals 14 residues. Germline CDR1 reads SGHDT; CDR2 reads YYEEEE. The V end was cut by 1 base, the J end by 5 bases, with 12 bases between. The CDR3 here is CASSLRAIWETQYF. The CDR3 DNA sequence: TGTGCCAGCAGCTTGCGCGCTATATGGGAGACCCAGTACTTC.

The chain is built from TRBV6-2 or TRBV6-3 and TRBJ2-2; 9 positions match TRBD1. Per germline, CDR1 MNHEY and CDR2 SVGEGT. V gave up 2 bases and J gave up 0 bases; unmatched junction bases: 10. The CDR3 length is 19 residues. The chain's CDR3 is CASSYNYRGHDTNTGELFF. DNA for the CDR3: TGTGCCAGCAGTTACAATTACAGGGGGCACGATACGAACACCGGGGAGCTGTTTTTT.

The chain joins TRBV30 to TRBJ1-2, with D possibly TRBD1 on 6 matching bases. V was pared by 0 bases and J by 3 bases, with 14 bases between. Looked up from germline, CDR1 is GTSNPN and CDR2 is SVGIG (reference sequence). CDR3 length: 15 amino acids. The CDR3 coding sequence is TGTGCCTGGAGTGTAAAACAGGGTCGGGACTATGGCTACACCTTC. This codes for CAWSVKQGRDYGYTF.

The rearrangement links TRBV5-1 to TRBJ2-2; 9 bases match TRBD2. Germline assignment: CDR1 SGHRS and CDR2 YFSETQ. This CDR3 has 15 residues. The V segment lost 3 bases and the J segment 0 bases; nucleotides outside the gene matches: 0. CDR3 sequence reads: CASSWTSANTGELFF. Written as DNA, the CDR3 is TGCGCCAGCAGCTGGACTAGCGCGAACACCGGGGAGCTGTTTTTT. Full variable domain (missing parts from reference TRBV5-1 and TRBJ2-2): KAGVTQTPRYLIKTRGQQVTLSCSPISGHRSVSWYQQTPGQGLQFLFEYFSETQRNKGNFPGRFSGRQFSNSRSEMNVSTLELGDSALYLCASSWTSANTGELFFGEGSRLTVL.

The V and J genes are TRBV28 and TRBJ2-7; TRBD2 matches 13 bases. The V gene's germline CDR1 is MDHEN and CDR2 SYDVKM. J was trimmed by 0 bases and V by 0 bases; bases with no gene match: 5. The CDR3 length is 18 residues. CDR3 DNA sequence: TGTGCCAGCAGTTTATGGTTCTGGACTAGCGGGGGCTCCTACGAGCAGTACTTC. This codes for CASSLWFWTSGGSYEQYF.

V usage is TRBV10-3 and J usage is TRBJ2-7; TRBD1 matches at 7 bases. The CDR3 extends over 12 amino acids. Looked up from germline, CDR1 is ENHRY and CDR2 is SYGVKD. The V and J ends lost 10 bases and 3 bases, in that order; junction bases with no gene match: 6. The CDR3 sequence is CATRDSDYEQYF. Written as DNA, the CDR3 is TGTGCCACCCGGGACAGTGACTACGAGCAGTACTTC.

This clone was seen a handful of times. CDR3 sequence: CASSDRDYTEAFF. Here the CDR3 DNA reads TGTGCCAGCAGTGACCGGGACTACACTGAAGCTTTCTTT. The V and J genes are TRBV6-1 and TRBJ1-1, with D perhaps matching TRBD1 (5 bases). Germline loops: CDR1 MNHNS, CDR2 SASEGT. CDR3 length: 13 residues. Trimming left V 3 bases short and J 3 bases short, with 8 bases between.

This chain joins TRBV4-3 and TRBJ2-7; a weak D match, TRBD2 (6 bases). Trimming took 2 bases from V and 3 from J, leaving 14 bases between them. Per germline, CDR1 LGHNA and CDR2 YSLEER. CDR3 length: 15 residues. CDR3 loop: CASSQLLAPDYEQYF. CDR3 in DNA: TGCGCCAGCAGCCAACTGCTAGCGCCAGACTACGAGCAGTACTTC.

This chain connects TRBV19 to TRBJ1-5, with unresolved D. The CDR3 has 15 amino acids. Germline CDR1 reads LNHDA; CDR2 reads SQIVND (reference sequence). Trimming pared 0 bases from V and 1 base from J, leaving 7 bases between. The CDR3 nucleotides are TGTGCCAGTAGTATAGAAGGACTCAGCAATCAGCCCCAGCATTTT. It yields the protein CASSIEGLSNQPQHF.

This clone was seen once. This chain connects TRBV4-1 to TRBJ1-1, with TRBD1 as a possible D gene (5 bases). This CDR3 has 13 amino acids. Trimming shortened V by 0 bases and J by 11 bases, and 13 bases separated the two germline ends. Germline loops: CDR1 MGHRA, CDR2 YSYEKL. The CDR3 loop is CASSQDSTAQAFF. The CDR3 DNA sequence: TGCGCCAGCAGCCAAGATTCGACAGCTCAGGCTTTCTTT.

The chain links TRBV19 to TRBJ2-7; 10 positions agree with TRBD1. With V trimmed by 5 bases and J by 6 bases, 7 bases remained unmatched. The CDR3 runs to 14 residues. Germline assignment: CDR1 LNHDA and CDR2 SQIVND (reference sequence). The CDR3: CASSARDRGSEQYF. CDR3 DNA: TGTGCCAGTAGTGCCCGGGACAGGGGATCCGAGCAGTACTTC. Variable domain in full (rest from reference TRBV19 and TRBJ2-7): DGGITQSPKYLFRKEGQNVTLSCEQNLNHDAMYWYRQDPGQGLRLIYYSQIVNDFQKGDIAEGYSVSREKKESFPLTVTSAQKNPTAFYLCASSARDRGSEQYFGPGTRLTVT.

This rearrangement joins TRBV5-1 to TRBJ2-2; 9 nucleotides agree with TRBD1. The CDR3 extends over 16 amino acids. Germline CDR1 is SGHRS and CDR2 is YFSETQ. J lost 6 bases, V lost 4 bases, and 10 bases had no gene match. CDR3 in DNA: TGCGCCAGCAGCAAAACAGGGGGCACCGCACCCGGGGAGCTGTTTTTT. Translation: CASSKTGGTAPGELFF.

This chain's CDR3 is CASSRNGAGYQETQYF. In DNA, the CDR3 is TGTGCCAGCAGCCGCAACGGAGCGGGGTACCAAGAGACCCAGTACTTC. The chain uses TRBV11-2 and TRBJ2-5, with TRBD2 identical over 7 bases. The V gene's germline CDR1 is SGHAT and CDR2 FQNNGV. This CDR3 region has 16 residues. V was pared by 5 bases and J by 0 bases, with 9 bases of the junction left unmatched.

This clone came up a few times. The chain combines TRBV6-5 with TRBJ2-1, with D possibly being TRBD1 (6 bases). Looked up from germline, CDR1 is MNHEY and CDR2 is SVGAGI. The CDR3 covers 15 residues. V lost 6 bases, J lost 0 bases, and 12 bases lay in between. CDR3 sequence reads: CASSQGRSSYNEQFF. CDR3 in DNA: TGTGCCAGCAGCCAGGGGCGCAGCTCCTACAATGAGCAGTTCTTC.

This chain uses TRBV9 with TRBJ2-5; D not certain. Trimming took 0 bases from V and 1 from J, leaving 7 bases between them. The CDR3 has 14 amino acids. CDR1 is SGDLS and CDR2 is YYNGEE in the germline V gene. The CDR3 sequence is CASSVDVSQETQYF. DNA for the CDR3: TGTGCCAGCAGCGTAGATGTATCCCAAGAGACCCAGTACTTC. The entire variable domain, with the rest obtained from reference TRBV9 and TRBJ2-5, is as follows: DSGVTQTPKHLITATGQRVTLRCSPRSGDLSVYWYQQSLDQGLQFLIQYYNGEERAKGNILERFSAQQFPDLHSELNLSSLELGDSALYFCASSVDVSQETQYFGPGTRLLVL.

This clone was seen only a few times. The V gene is TRBV11-2, the J gene TRBJ2-2; weak D call: TRBD2 (5 bases). There are 16 residues in the CDR3. Trimming pared 1 base from V and 6 bases from J, leaving 15 bases between. Per the germline V gene, CDR1 is SGHAT and CDR2 is FQNNGV. Here the CDR3 reads CASSLVGTAAPGELFF. The CDR3 DNA reads as TGTGCCAGCAGCTTAGTAGGTACAGCGGCGCCCGGGGAGCTGTTTTTT.

J is TRBJ1-5 and V is TRBV7-2; TRBD1 matches at 8 bases. Trimming cost V 6 bases and J 7 bases; bases outside gene matches: 5. This CDR3 comprises 13 residues. Germline values: CDR1 SGHTA, CDR2 FQGNSA. In DNA form, the CDR3 reads TGTGCCAGCAGTTCGGACAGGGCCCAGCCCCAGCATTTT. It translates to CASSSDRAQPQHF.

The chain links TRBV5-1 to TRBJ2-7; 13 bases are shared with TRBD2. The CDR3 is 16 residues long. With 4 bases clipped from V and 1 base from J, the junction kept 5 bases outside the gene matches. The germline gives CDR1 SGHRS, CDR2 YFSETQ. The CDR3 DNA follows: TGCGCCAGCAGCCGAGGGACTAGCGGGACGTCCTACGAGCAGTACTTC. This codes for CASSRGTSGTSYEQYF.

The chain uses TRBV18 and TRBJ1-2; 7 positions agree with TRBD1. Germline lookup yields CDR1 KGHSH and CDR2 LQKENI. With 6 bases clipped from V and 7 bases from J, the junction kept 11 bases outside the gene matches. The length of the CDR3 is 14 residues. CDR3 residues: CASSPTDRMSGYTF. CDR3 sequence (DNA): TGTGCCAGCTCTCCTACGGACAGGATGAGTGGCTACACCTTC. The full variable domain, rest sourced from reference TRBV18 and TRBJ1-2, is NAGVMQNPRHLVRRRGQEARLRCSPMKGHSHVYWYRQLPEEGLKFMVYLQKENIIDESGMPKERFSAEFPKEGPSILRIQQVVRGDSAAYFCASSPTDRMSGYTFGSGTRLTVV.

The DNA for the CDR3 is TGTGCCAGCAACCCGGCCGTCACCGGGGAGCTGTTTTTT. Encoded protein: CASNPAVTGELFF. The genes are TRBV6-2 or TRBV6-3 and TRBJ2-2; no clear D gene. The CDR3 totals 13 residues. Germline V lookup: CDR1 MNHEY, CDR2 SVGEGT. Trimming removed 7 bases at V and 4 bases at J, with 10 bases between.

There are a few counts of this clone. The J gene is TRBJ1-5, the V gene TRBV10-2; 8 bases match TRBD1. The ends lost 0 bases at V and 7 bases at J; junction bases unmatched: 2. Germline V gene lookup returns CDR1 WSHSY and CDR2 SAAADI. The CDR3 has 14 residues. Written as DNA, the CDR3 is TGCGCCAGCAGTGAGTCGACAGGGGCCCAGCCCCAGCATTTT. It specifies CASSESTGAQPQHF.

The genes are TRBV7-6 and TRBJ2-5; TRBD2 might be the D (6 bases). The CDR3 contains 16 residues. Trimming pared 0 bases from V and 4 bases from J, leaving 15 bases between. CDR1 and CDR2 (germline): SGHVS, FNYEAQ. The CDR3 spells CASSLAGFGRGETQYF. DNA of the CDR3: TGTGCCAGCAGCTTAGCGGGGTTCGGGAGAGGAGAGACCCAGTACTTC.

This clone was observed a handful of times. The chain employs TRBV5-6 and TRBJ1-1; TRBD1 agrees at 7 bases. The CDR3 has 15 residues. V gave up 6 bases and J gave up 0 bases; unmatched junction bases: 8. Per the germline V gene, CDR1 is SGHDT and CDR2 is YYEEEE. Here the CDR3 DNA reads TGTGCCAGCATCATGAGGGGGCGTTTGAACACTGAAGCTTTCTTT. Translating it yields CASIMRGRLNTEAFF.

The rearrangement links TRBV5-6 to TRBJ1-2; D not resolved. The CDR3 length is 16 residues. From germline, CDR1 is SGHDT and CDR2 YYEEEE. The V end lost 0 bases, the J end lost 5 bases, and 17 bases lay between the germline ends. CDR3 in amino acids: CASSLATTFGIYGYTF. DNA for the CDR3: TGTGCCAGCAGCTTGGCGACAACGTTTGGTATTTATGGCTACACCTTC.

This chain joins TRBV21-1 and TRBJ1-1; the table's D call of TRBD1 was not tested on the DNA. TRBV21-1 is tagged as a pseudogene. CDR3 length: 15 amino acids. The chain's CDR3 is CASSNHGQGGTEAFF. The CDR3 DNA reads as TGTGCCAGCAGCAACCACGGACAGGGTGGCACTGAAGCTTTCTTT.

The rearrangement uses TRBV5-6 and TRBJ1-2; perhaps TRBD1 as D (6 bases). The CDR3 loop spans 15 amino acids. V was clipped by 2 bases and J by 4 bases, with 15 bases between them. CDR1 is SGHDT, CDR2 YYEEEE, per germline. CDR3 sequence: CASSLKWDMGYGYTF. Written as DNA, the CDR3 is TGTGCCAGCAGCTTAAAGTGGGACATGGGCTATGGCTACACCTTC.

V is TRBV25-1 and J is TRBJ2-2, with 9 positions matching TRBD1. The germline CDR1 and CDR2 sequences are MGHDK and SYGVNS. The ends lost 3 bases at V and 1 base at J; junction bases unmatched: 3. This CDR3 comprises 16 residues. CDR3 nucleotides: TGTGCCAGCAGTGACCAGGGACAGGGGAACACCGGGGAGCTGTTTTTT. It yields the protein CASSDQGQGNTGELFF. Based on the CDR3 plus reference TRBV25-1 and TRBJ2-2, the full variable domain is EADIYQTPRYLVIGTGKKITLECSQTMGHDKMYWYQQDPGMELHLIHYSYGVNSTEKGDLSSESTVSRIRTEHFPLTLESARPSHTSQYLCASSDQGQGNTGELFFGEGSRLTVL.

This clone has only a few counts. The chain uses TRBV5-6 and TRBJ1-5; the D gene is possibly TRBD1 (5 bases). The ends were cut back, 4 bases at V and 3 bases at J, with 11 bases in the middle. From germline, CDR1 is SGHDT and CDR2 YYEEEE. This CDR3 region has 14 residues. In DNA form, the CDR3 reads TGTGCCAGCAGCACCGGACACTTCAATCAGCCCCAGCATTTT. Its translation is CASSTGHFNQPQHF.

The rearrangement uses TRBV7-9 and TRBJ1-1; tentatively, D is TRBD1 (5 bases). The ends were cut back, 3 bases at V and 7 bases at J, with 21 bases in the middle. This CDR3 has 16 residues. Looked up from germline, CDR1 is SEHNR and CDR2 is FQNEAQ (reference sequence). Here the CDR3 DNA reads TGTGCCAGCAGCTTCCCCCTCCCTGGGGGGACTTTTGAAGCTTTCTTT. It translates to CASSFPLPGGTFEAFF.